Below are 4 T cell receptor beta chains sequenced from a single sample in a study of OX40 agonist ivuxolimab in advanced cancers. Library preparation employed the immunoSEQ multiplex PCR assay. As stored in TCRdb, this immuneACCESS dataset retains in-frame rearrangements with V and J assigned. A fraction of the clones does not appear; measured against another copy, unresolved V genes explain less than half of the discrepancy, and the remainder lacks a known reason. The sample table lists roughly 69,000 clones, approximately 91% of them with a count of one. Less than 5% of the sample goes to the ten largest clones. Specimen: CD4+ or CD8+ T cells sorted from blood, collected in a trial of the OX40 agonist ivuxolimab. These receptors originate from an adult with an advanced solid tumor such as melanoma, head and neck, liver or kidney cancer.

The CDR3 here is CASSWGDASYEQYV. The CDR3 DNA is TGTGCCAGCAGTTGGGGGGACGCCTCCTACGAGCAGTACGTC. This chain uses TRBV28 with TRBJ2-7; a possible D gene is TRBD2 (6 bases). Germline assignment: CDR1 MDHEN and CDR2 SYDVKM. V dropped 4 bases and J dropped 0 bases, with 10 bases sitting between them. This CDR3 is 14 amino acids long.

This chain joins TRBV9 and TRBJ2-7; D possibly corresponds to TRBD1 (7 bases). Trimming shortened V by 0 bases and J by 5 bases, and 18 bases separated the two germline ends. Germline V gene data show CDR1 as SGDLS and CDR2 as YYNGEE. The CDR3 is 16 amino acids. The CDR3 sequence is CASSVAGGARGDEQYF. The CDR3 DNA reads TGTGCCAGCAGCGTAGCTGGGGGAGCCAGGGGGGACGAGCAGTACTTC.

This clone is classed as medium-sized (0.01 to 0.1%). This chain joins TRBV7-6 and TRBJ1-5; D gene ambiguous. V shed 1 base and J shed 7 bases, with 8 bases lying between them. This CDR3 spans 13 amino acids. Per the germline V gene, CDR1 is SGHVS and CDR2 is FNYEAQ. CDR3 residues: CASSLGPAQPQHF. The CDR3 bases are TGTGCCAGCAGCTTAGGCCCTGCCCAGCCCCAGCATTTT.

This rearrangement joins TRBV4-2 to TRBJ2-7; D is unclear. Germline assignment: CDR1 LGHNA and CDR2 YNFKEQ. This CDR3 is 10 amino acids long. Trimming pared 1 base from V and 7 bases from J, leaving 2 bases between. The CDR3 nucleotides are TGTGCCAGCAGCCAAGGGGAGCAGTACTTC. This gives the protein CASSQGEQYF.